Listed below are T cell receptor beta chains from one sample, sequenced in a study of T cell responses to AZD1222 COVID-19 vaccine. Assay used: immunoSEQ multiplex PCR; TCRdb lists only in-frame clones, some missing. The data show 99,000 or so clones, nearly 95% seen once. Specimen: peripheral blood, collected on day 0 of AZD1222 vaccination. The receptor set was obtained from an adult in good health. Each CDR3 is given with its conserved first and last residue. D genes are given only for firm matches. Some rows mark clone size as missing; the rest say once, few, many or name a class of expanded clone.

>TRBJ2-3|-|TRBV5-1|TRBD1
CASRGGATSTDTQYF
TGCGCCAGCCGAGGGGGCGCAACTAGCACAGATACGCAGTATTTT
>TRBJ2-5|once|TRBV24-1|TRBD2
CATSGGGIGTVNF
TGTGCCACCAGTGGGGGGGGGATCGGGACTGTCAACTTC
>TRBJ1-2|-|TRBV2|-
CASSEGLYGYTF
TGTGCCAGCAGTGAAGGACTCTATGGCTACACCTTC
>TRBJ2-2|once|TRBV5-4|TRBD2
CASSQRTSGSYGELFF
TGTGCCAGCAGCCAAAGGACTAGCGGGAGTTATGGGGAGCTGTTTTTT
>TRBJ2-3|-|TRBV11-3|TRBD1
CASSLAFTGGGETDTQYF
TGTGCCAGCAGCTTAGCCTTTACAGGGGGCGGCGAGACAGATACGCAGTATTTT
>TRBJ1-2|once|TRBV18|-
CASSTSTRTYGYTF
TGTGCCAGCTCAACGTCTACACGGACCTATGGCTACACCTTC
>TRBJ2-5|-|TRBV27|TRBD1
CASSATGGIGETQYF
TGTGCCAGCAGTGCGACAGGGGGGATTGGAGAGACCCAGTACTTC
>TRBJ1-2|-|TRBV2|-
CASKGSGVPNGYTF
TGTGCCAGCAAAGGATCCGGGGTGCCCAATGGCTACACCTTC
>TRBJ1-1|once|TRBV7-2|-
CASSLGLRTEAFF
TGTGCCAGCAGCTTAGGTCTTCGGACTGAAGCTTTCTTT
>TRBJ2-7|-|TRBV7-2|TRBD1
CASSLETGDNYEQYF
TGTGCCAGCAGCTTAGAGACAGGGGACAACTACGAGCAGTACTTC
>TRBJ2-6|-|TRBV21-1|-
CASTSTAAGSSGANVLTF
TGTGCCAGCACAAGCACGGCCGCCGGGAGTTCTGGGGCCAACGTCCTGACTTTC
>TRBJ2-1|-|TRBV24-1|TRBD2
CATSDLGTSGDEQFF
TGTGCCACCAGTGATTTAGGGACTAGTGGCGATGAGCAGTTCTTC
>TRBJ2-4|-|TRBV19|-
CASISGGNIQYF
TGTGCCAGTATTAGTGGAGGAAACATTCAGTACTTC
>TRBJ1-2|once|TRBV4-3|-
CASSQGPLGQSQANYGYTF
TGCGCCAGCAGCCAAGGACCCCTCGGGCAGTCCCAGGCTAACTATGGCTACACCTTC
>TRBJ2-7|-|TRBV4-1|-
CASSQGVVAELYEQYF
TGCGCCAGCAGCCAAGGAGTGGTAGCGGAGCTATACGAGCAGTACTTC
>TRBJ2-7|-|TRBV30|-
CAWRGAGLLYF
TGTGCCTGGAGGGGGGCGGGATTGCTGTACTTC
>TRBJ2-3|once|TRBV23-1|-
CASSHPCRNTDTQYF
TGCGCCAGCAGTCATCCATGCCGAAACACAGATACGCAGTATTTT
>TRBJ1-3|-|TRBV13|-
CASSLEGNAGNTIYF
TGTGCCAGCAGCTTAGAAGGGAACGCTGGAAACACCATATATTTT
>TRBJ1-5|-|TRBV5-1|-
CASSLGANSNQPQHF
TGCGCCAGCAGCTTGGGGGCGAATAGCAATCAGCCCCAGCATTTT
>TRBJ2-1|-|TRBV4-2|-
CASSQDRGRHNEQFF
TGTGCCAGCAGCCAAGATCGAGGCCGACACAATGAGCAGTTCTTC
>TRBJ2-2|-|TRBV9|-
CASSVGVFTNTGELFF
TGTGCCAGCAGCGTAGGTGTCTTCACGAACACCGGGGAGCTGTTTTTT
>TRBJ2-2|once|TRBV14|TRBD2
CASSQDGLAGVNGELFF
TGTGCCAGCAGCCAAGACGGACTAGCGGGAGTGAACGGGGAGCTGTTTTTT
>TRBJ1-1|-|TRBV5-4|TRBD1
CASSLGTGQNTEAFF
TGTGCCAGCAGCTTGGGGACAGGGCAGAACACTGAAGCTTTCTTT
>TRBJ2-1|-|TRBV3-1/TRBV3-2|TRBD1
CASSQDKGWTGGNEQFF
TGTGCCAGCAGCCAAGACAAAGGGTGGACAGGGGGCAATGAGCAGTTCTTC
>TRBJ1-5|-|TRBV11-2|-
CASSSSGQPQHF
TGTGCCAGCAGCTCAAGCGGTCAGCCCCAGCATTTT
>TRBJ1-5|-|TRBV15|-
CATSRNIPQDQPQHF
TGTGCCACCAGCAGAAATATCCCCCAGGATCAGCCCCAGCATTTT
>TRBJ2-3|-|TRBV5-5|TRBD2
CASSMTSGFTDTQYF
TGTGCCAGCAGCATGACTAGCGGTTTCACAGATACGCAGTATTTT